Each of the 2 T cell receptor beta chains below was sequenced from the same sample in a study of blood T cells in healthy people across ages. A second PCR of roughly 7 to 11 cycles used a sample-barcoded 5' primer and a J-beta primer mix. TCRdb recomputed calls from the 5' RACE reads with MiXCR, one row per CDR3 protein. Here the sample spans approximately 1,100,000 distinct CDR3 sequences, more than 40% being singletons. Sequencing input: blood. These receptors were collected from a woman aged 55-70 years in good health.

The rearrangement links TRBV2 to TRBJ2-7, with TRBD1 matching 8 bases. The J segment lost 9 bases and the V segment lost 9 bases, leaving 13 bases of the junction unmatched. The CDR3 covers 13 residues. In germline, CDR1 is SNHLY, CDR2 FYNNEI. CDR3 loop: CASGQGSYNGQYF. The CDR3 nucleotides read TGTGCCAGTGGACAGGGATCCTACAATGGGCAGTACTTC.

The chain is built from TRBV9 and TRBJ1-1; TRBD1 might be the D (5 bases). The V end lost 8 bases, the J end lost 2 bases, and 16 bases lay between the germline ends. Looked up from germline, CDR1 is SGDLS and CDR2 is YYNGEE. This CDR3 has 14 amino acids. As DNA, the CDR3 is TGTGCCAGTTCCTCCGGGGGGGATAACACTGAAGCTTTCTTT. The encoded protein is CASSSGGDNTEAFF.